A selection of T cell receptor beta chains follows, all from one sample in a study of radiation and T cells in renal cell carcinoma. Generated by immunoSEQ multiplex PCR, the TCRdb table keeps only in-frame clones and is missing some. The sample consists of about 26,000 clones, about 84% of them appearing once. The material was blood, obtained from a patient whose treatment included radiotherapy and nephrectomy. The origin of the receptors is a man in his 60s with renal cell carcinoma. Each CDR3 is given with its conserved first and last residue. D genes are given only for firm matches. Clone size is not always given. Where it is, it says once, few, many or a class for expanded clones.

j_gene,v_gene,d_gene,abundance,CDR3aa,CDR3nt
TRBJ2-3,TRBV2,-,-,CATSRDSLGDTQYF,TGTGCCACGTCACGGGACTCCTTAGGAGATACGCAGTATTTT
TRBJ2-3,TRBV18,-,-,CASSPNPSDTQYF,TGTGCCAGCTCACCAAATCCTTCAGATACGCAGTATTTT
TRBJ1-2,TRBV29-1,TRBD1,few,CSDSTGDNYGYTF,TGCAGCGACTCGACAGGGGATAACTATGGCTACACCTTC
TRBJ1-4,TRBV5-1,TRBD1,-,CASSGETGMGNEKLFF,TGCGCCAGCAGCGGAGAGACAGGGATGGGTAATGAAAAACTGTTTTTT
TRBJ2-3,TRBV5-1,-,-,CASSALPAGATDTQYF,TGCGCCAGCAGCGCCCTACCGGCGGGGGCCACAGATACGCAGTATTTT
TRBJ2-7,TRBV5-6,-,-,CASSLGTVSYEQYF,TGTGCCAGCAGCTTGGGGACAGTCTCCTACGAGCAGTACTTC
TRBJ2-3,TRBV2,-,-,CASSEFAGIADTQYF,TGTGCCAGCAGTGAATTTGCGGGAATCGCAGATACGCAGTATTTT
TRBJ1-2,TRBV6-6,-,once,CASTHLTWTYGYTF,TGTGCCAGCACCCACTTAACATGGACCTATGGCTACACCTTC
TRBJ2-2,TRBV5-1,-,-,CASSFGGTGELFF,TGCGCCAGCAGCTTTGGAGGCACCGGGGAGCTGTTTTTT
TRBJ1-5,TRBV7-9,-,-,CASSPPGVGGLQPQHF,TGTGCCAGCAGCCCCCCGGGGGTGGGGGGGTTGCAGCCCCAGCATTTT
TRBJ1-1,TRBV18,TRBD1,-,CASSPLRTGGAAEAFF,TGTGCCAGCTCACCATTAAGGACAGGGGGCGCGGCTGAAGCTTTCTTT
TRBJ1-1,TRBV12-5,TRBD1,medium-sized,CASGPTRQGWTEAFF,TGTGCTAGTGGCCCAACTAGACAGGGTTGGACTGAAGCTTTCTTT
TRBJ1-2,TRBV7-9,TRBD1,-,CASSRGTGPSLDGYTF,TGTGCCAGCAGCCGGGGGACAGGCCCATCCTTAGATGGCTACACCTTC
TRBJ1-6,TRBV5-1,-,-,CASSFRGDSPLHF,TGCGCCAGCAGCTTTAGGGGGGATTCACCCCTCCACTTT
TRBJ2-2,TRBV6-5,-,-,CASRKTTTNTGELFF,TGTGCCAGCAGAAAGACAACGACGAACACCGGGGAGCTGTTTTTT
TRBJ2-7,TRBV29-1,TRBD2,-,CSAPPGLHYEQYF,TGCAGCGCTCCACCGGGACTACACTACGAGCAGTACTTC
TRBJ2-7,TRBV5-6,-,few,CASSLGWMSYEQYF,TGTGCCAGCAGCCTTGGCTGGATGTCGTACGAGCAGTACTTC
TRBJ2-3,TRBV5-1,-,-,CASSLAKLYDTQYF,TGCGCCAGCAGCTTGGCGAAGCTCTATGATACGCAGTATTTT
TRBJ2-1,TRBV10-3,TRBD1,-,CANGEDRGRTGGRGEQFF,TGTGCCAACGGGGAGGACAGGGGCCGAACCGGAGGGCGGGGTGAGCAGTTCTTC
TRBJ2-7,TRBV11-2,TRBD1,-,CASSFARGSYEQYF,TGTGCCAGCAGCTTTGCCAGGGGGAGCTACGAGCAGTACTTC
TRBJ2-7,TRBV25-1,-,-,CASSENKGTGYEQYF,TGTGCCAGCAGTGAAAACAAAGGGACGGGCTACGAGCAGTACTTC
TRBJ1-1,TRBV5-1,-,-,CASSTFSGGNTEAFF,TGCGCCAGCAGCACGTTCAGTGGGGGCAACACTGAAGCTTTCTTT
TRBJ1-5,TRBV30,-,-,CAWSDRVHQPQHF,TGTGCCTGGAGTGACAGGGTTCATCAGCCCCAGCATTTT
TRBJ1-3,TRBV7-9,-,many,CASSLGQGRRGSGNTIYF,TGTGCCAGCAGCTTAGGACAAGGTCGTAGGGGCTCTGGAAACACCATATATTTT
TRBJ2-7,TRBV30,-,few,CALNEQYF,TGTGCCTTAAACGAGCAGTACTTC
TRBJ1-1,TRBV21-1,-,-,CASTLKPRNTEAFF,TGTGCCAGCACCCTTAAGCCTAGGAACACTGAAGCTTTCTTT
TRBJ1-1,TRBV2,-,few,CASSEQIEAFF,TGTGCCAGCAGTGAGCAGATAGAAGCTTTCTTT
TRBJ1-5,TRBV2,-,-,CASTRGSNQPQHF,TGTGCCAGCACAAGAGGGAGCAATCAGCCCCAGCATTTT
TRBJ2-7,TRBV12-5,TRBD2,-,CASLERELSYEQYF,TGTGCTAGTCTAGAGCGGGAGCTTTCGTACGAGCAGTACTTC
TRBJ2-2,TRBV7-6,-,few,CASSLMAGRGYTGELFF,TGTGCCAGCAGCTTGATGGCCGGGAGAGGATACACCGGGGAGCTGTTTTTT
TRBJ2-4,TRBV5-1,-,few,CASSLFVAGLAKNIQYF,TGCGCCAGCAGCTTATTCGTCGCCGGACTAGCCAAAAACATTCAGTACTTC
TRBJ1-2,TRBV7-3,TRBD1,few,CASSRGQGKGYTF,TGTGCCAGCAGCCGGGGACAGGGCAAGGGCTACACCTTC
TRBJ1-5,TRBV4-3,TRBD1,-,CASSPGQGMGQPQHF,TGCGCCAGCAGCCCAGGACAGGGGATGGGACAGCCCCAGCATTTT
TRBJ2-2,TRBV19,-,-,CASSISAGELFF,TGTGCCAGTAGTATCTCTGCCGGGGAGCTGTTTTTT
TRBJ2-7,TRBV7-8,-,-,CASSPAVYEQYF,TGTGCCAGCAGCCCTGCCGTCTACGAGCAGTACTTC
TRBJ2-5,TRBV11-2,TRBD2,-,CASSLPLTSGGETQYF,TGTGCCAGCAGCTTACCTCTTACCTCCGGGGGGGAGACCCAGTACTTC
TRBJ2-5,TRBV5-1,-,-,CASSLVGLRAQETQYF,TGCGCCAGCAGCTTGGTAGGCTTGAGGGCCCAAGAGACCCAGTACTTC
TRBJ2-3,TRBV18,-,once,CASSPVGKTDTQYF,TGTGCCAGCTCACCGGTCGGAAAAACAGATACGCAGTATTTT
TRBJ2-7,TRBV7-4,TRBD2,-,CASSLAMTSGSVFYEQYF,TGTGCCAGCAGCTTAGCTATGACTAGCGGGAGTGTGTTCTACGAGCAGTACTTC
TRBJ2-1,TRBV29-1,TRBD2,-,CSVLSGRANNEQFF,TGCAGCGTCCTCAGCGGGAGGGCAAACAATGAGCAGTTCTTC
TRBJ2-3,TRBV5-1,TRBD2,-,CASSPGRGGADTQYF,TGCGCCAGCAGCCCGGGACGGGGGGGCGCAGATACGCAGTATTTT
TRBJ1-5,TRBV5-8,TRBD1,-,CASSHGQEGGNQPQHF,TGTGCCAGCAGCCACGGACAGGAAGGGGGCAATCAGCCCCAGCATTTT
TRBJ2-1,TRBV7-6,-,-,CASSPAGAHNEQFF,TGTGCCAGCAGCCCTGCTGGGGCCCACAATGAGCAGTTCTTC
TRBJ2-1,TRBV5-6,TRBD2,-,CASSLVSSGNEQFF,TGTGCCAGCAGCTTGGTGTCTAGCGGCAATGAGCAGTTCTTC
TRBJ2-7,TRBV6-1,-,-,CASSEGEGAPHEQYF,TGTGCCAGCAGTGAAGGAGAGGGAGCCCCCCACGAGCAGTACTTC
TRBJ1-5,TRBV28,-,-,CASSLITANNQPQHF,TGTGCCAGCAGTCTAATCACAGCCAACAATCAGCCCCAGCATTTT
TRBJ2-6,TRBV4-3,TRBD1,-,CASSHLTGSGANVLTF,TGCGCCAGCAGCCACCTGACAGGGTCTGGGGCCAACGTCCTGACTTTC
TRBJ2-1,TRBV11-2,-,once,CASRDALDNEQFF,TGTGCCAGCAGAGACGCACTAGACAATGAGCAGTTCTTC
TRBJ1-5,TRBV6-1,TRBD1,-,CASSLTGEGNQPQHF,TGTGCCAGCAGTTTGACAGGGGAGGGCAATCAGCCCCAGCATTTT
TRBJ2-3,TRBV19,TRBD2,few,CASSIGLAGIIDTQYF,TGTGCCAGTAGTATAGGACTAGCGGGGATTATTGATACGCAGTATTTT
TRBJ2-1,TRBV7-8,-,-,CASSTGLYNEQFF,TGTGCCAGCAGCACGGGACTCTACAATGAGCAGTTCTTC
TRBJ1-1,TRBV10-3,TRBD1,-,CAISERQGNTEAFF,TGTGCCATCAGTGAACGACAGGGGAACACTGAAGCTTTCTTT
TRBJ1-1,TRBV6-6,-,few,CASSYSSEVYTEAFF,TGTGCCAGCAGTTACTCGTCGGAGGTGTACACTGAAGCTTTCTTT
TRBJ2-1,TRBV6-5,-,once,CASSLLVSYNEQFF,TGTGCCAGCAGTCTACTAGTATCCTACAATGAGCAGTTCTTC
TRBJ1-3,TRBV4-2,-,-,CASTTGVGNTIYF,TGTGCCAGCACCACGGGGGTCGGAAACACCATATATTTT